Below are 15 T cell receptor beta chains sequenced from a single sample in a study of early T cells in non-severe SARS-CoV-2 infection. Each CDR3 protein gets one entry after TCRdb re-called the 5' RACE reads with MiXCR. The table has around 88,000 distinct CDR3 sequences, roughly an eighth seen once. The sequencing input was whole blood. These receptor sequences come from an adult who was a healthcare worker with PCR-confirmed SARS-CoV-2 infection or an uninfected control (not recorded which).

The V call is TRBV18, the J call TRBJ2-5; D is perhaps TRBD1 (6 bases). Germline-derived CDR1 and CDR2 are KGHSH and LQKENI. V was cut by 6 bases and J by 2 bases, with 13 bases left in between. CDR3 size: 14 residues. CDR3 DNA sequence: TGTGCCAGCTCTCCGACAAGGGGGCAAGAGACCCAGTACTTC. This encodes CASSPTRGQETQYF.

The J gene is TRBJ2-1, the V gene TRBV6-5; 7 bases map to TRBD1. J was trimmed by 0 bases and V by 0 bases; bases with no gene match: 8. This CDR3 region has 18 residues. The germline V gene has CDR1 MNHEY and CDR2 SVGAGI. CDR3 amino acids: CASSYSRGQVGSYNEQFF. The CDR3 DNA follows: TGTGCCAGCAGTTACTCCCGTGGACAGGTGGGCTCCTACAATGAGCAGTTCTTC.

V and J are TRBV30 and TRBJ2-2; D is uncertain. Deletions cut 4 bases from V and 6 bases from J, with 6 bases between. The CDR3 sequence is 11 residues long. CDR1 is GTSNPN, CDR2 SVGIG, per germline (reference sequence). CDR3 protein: CAWKDSGELFF. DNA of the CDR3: TGTGCCTGGAAAGACTCCGGGGAGCTGTTTTTT.

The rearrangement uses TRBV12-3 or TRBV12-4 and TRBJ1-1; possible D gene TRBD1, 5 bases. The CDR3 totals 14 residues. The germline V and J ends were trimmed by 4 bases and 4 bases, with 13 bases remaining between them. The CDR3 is CASSSLPGITEAFF. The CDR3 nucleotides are TGTGCCAGCAGTTCACTACCAGGGATCACTGAAGCTTTCTTT.

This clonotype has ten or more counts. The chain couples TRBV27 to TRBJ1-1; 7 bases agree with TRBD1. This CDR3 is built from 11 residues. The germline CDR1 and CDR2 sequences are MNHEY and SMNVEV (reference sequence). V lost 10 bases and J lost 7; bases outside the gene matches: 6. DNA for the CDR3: TGTGCCACCCACAGGGGCGGTGAAGCTTTCTTT. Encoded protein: CATHRGGEAFF.

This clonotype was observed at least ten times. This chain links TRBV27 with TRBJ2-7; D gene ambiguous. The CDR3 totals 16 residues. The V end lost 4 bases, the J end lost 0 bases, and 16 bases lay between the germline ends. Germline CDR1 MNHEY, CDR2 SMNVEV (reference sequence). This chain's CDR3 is CASSWSDWASSYEQYF. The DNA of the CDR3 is TGTGCCAGCAGTTGGTCTGATTGGGCATCCTCCTACGAGCAGTACTTC.

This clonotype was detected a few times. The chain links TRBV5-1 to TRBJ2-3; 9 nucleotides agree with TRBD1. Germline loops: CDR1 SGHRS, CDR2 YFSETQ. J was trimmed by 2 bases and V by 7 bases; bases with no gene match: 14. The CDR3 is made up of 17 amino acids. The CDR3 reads CASGGDRVGSVTDTQYF. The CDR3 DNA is TGCGCCAGCGGGGGGGACAGGGTAGGATCGGTCACAGATACGCAGTATTTT.

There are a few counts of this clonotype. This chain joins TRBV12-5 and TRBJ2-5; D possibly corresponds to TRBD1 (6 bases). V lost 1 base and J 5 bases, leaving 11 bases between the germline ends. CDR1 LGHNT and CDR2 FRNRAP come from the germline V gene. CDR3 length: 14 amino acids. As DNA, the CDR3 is TGTGCTAGTGGTTTGGACAGGGTTTATGAGACCCAGTACTTC. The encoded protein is CASGLDRVYETQYF.

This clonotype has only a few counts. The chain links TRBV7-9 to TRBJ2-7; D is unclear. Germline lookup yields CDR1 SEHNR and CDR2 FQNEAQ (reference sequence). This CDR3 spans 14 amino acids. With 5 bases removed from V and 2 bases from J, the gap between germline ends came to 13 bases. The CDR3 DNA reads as TGTGCCAGCAGCCCGGACCCACTCCCCTACGAGCAGTACTTC. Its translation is CASSPDPLPYEQYF.

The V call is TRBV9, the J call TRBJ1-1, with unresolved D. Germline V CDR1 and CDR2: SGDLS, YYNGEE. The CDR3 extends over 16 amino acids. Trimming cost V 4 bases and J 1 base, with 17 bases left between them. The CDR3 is CASSFVGGLKNTEAFF. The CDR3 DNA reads TGTGCCAGCAGCTTCGTTGGTGGCTTGAAGAACACTGAAGCTTTCTTT.

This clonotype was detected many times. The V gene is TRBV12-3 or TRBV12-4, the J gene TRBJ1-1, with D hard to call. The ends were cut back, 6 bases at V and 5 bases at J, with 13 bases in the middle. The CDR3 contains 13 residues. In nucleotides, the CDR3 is TGTGCCAGCAGCCATTCAGGAGGGACTGAAGCTTTCTTT. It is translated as CASSHSGGTEAFF.

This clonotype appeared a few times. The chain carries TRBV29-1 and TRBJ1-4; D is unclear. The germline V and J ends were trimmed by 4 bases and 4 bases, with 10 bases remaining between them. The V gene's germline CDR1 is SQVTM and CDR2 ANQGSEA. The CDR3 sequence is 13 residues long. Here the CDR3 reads CSVVENLNEKLFF. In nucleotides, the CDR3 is TGCAGCGTTGTCGAGAACCTTAATGAAAAACTGTTTTTT.

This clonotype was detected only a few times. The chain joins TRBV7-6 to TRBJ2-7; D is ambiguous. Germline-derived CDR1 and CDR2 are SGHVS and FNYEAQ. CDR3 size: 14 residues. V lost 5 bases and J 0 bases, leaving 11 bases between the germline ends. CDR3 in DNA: TGTGCCAGCAGCCTTGCTGGCAGCTCCTACGAGCAGTACTTC. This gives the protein CASSLAGSSYEQYF.

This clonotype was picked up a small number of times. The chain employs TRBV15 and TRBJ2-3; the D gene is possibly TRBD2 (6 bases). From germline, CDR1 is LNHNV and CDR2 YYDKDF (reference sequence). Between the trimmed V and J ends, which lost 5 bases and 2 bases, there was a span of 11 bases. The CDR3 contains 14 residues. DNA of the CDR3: TGTGCCACCAGCGGGAGGAGGTACACAGATACGCAGTATTTT. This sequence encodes CATSGRRYTDTQYF.

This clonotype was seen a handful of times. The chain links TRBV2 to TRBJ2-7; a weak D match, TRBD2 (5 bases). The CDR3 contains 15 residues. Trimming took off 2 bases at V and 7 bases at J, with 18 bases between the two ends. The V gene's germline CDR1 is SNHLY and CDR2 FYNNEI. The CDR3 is CASSETGLPIGEQYF. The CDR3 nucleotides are TGTGCCAGCAGTGAAACCGGACTCCCTATCGGGGAGCAGTACTTC.